This T cell receptor beta chain was recovered during a study of control samples from healthy donors and cancer patients. The germline V and J ends were trimmed by 6 bases and 0 bases, with 12 bases remaining between them. Per germline, CDR1 KGHSH and CDR2 LQKENI. The length of the CDR3 is 14 residues. The data were produced by immunoSEQ multiplex PCR, yet TCRdb's version contains in-frame clones alone and is incomplete. The sample records about 250,000 clones, about 80% being singletons. The V and J genes are TRBV18 and TRBJ2-7; D call uncertain. The sequenced sample consisted of PBMCs. The receptor comes from a woman aged 55-70 years with lung cancer. The CDR3 DNA sequence: TGTGCCAGCTCGCTTAGCCGAGTCTCCTACGAGCAGTACTTC. It is translated as CASSLSRVSYEQYF.